One and the same sample provided the 24 T cell receptor beta chains below, sequenced in a study of blood T cells in healthy people across ages. A second PCR of roughly 7 to 11 cycles used a sample-barcoded 5' primer and a J-beta primer mix. Each CDR3 protein gets one entry after TCRdb re-called the 5' RACE reads with MiXCR. The table records about 1,400,000 distinct CDR3 sequences, roughly 64% of them present only once. The sample was blood. The receptors come from a man younger than 35 in good health.

The V call is TRBV6-5, the J call TRBJ1-2, with D unclear. The CDR3 loop spans 10 amino acids. V was cut by 10 bases and J by 5 bases, with 8 bases left in between. CDR1 is MNHEY and CDR2 is SVGAGI in the germline V gene. The CDR3 nucleotides read TGTGCCACCCTATCATATGGCTACACCTTC. It is translated as CATLSYGYTF.

This chain uses TRBV20-1 with TRBJ2-1; 16 positions match TRBD2. With 7 bases clipped from V and 7 bases from J, the junction kept 4 bases outside the gene matches. This CDR3 has 14 amino acids. Germline loops: CDR1 DFQATT, CDR2 SNEGSKA (reference sequence). The CDR3 is CSVRGLAGGNEQFF. The CDR3 DNA sequence: TGCAGTGTTAGGGGACTAGCGGGAGGGAATGAGCAGTTCTTC.

The gene calls are TRBV12-3 or TRBV12-4 and TRBJ2-3; 7 positions agree with TRBD1. The CDR3 has 15 amino acids. V gave up 5 bases and J gave up 5 bases; unmatched junction bases: 10. This CDR3 is CASSPSGAGGDTQYF. The CDR3 nucleotides are TGTGCCAGCAGTCCCTCCGGGGCAGGGGGAGATACGCAGTATTTT.

The chain employs TRBV13 and TRBJ1-2, with 7 bases matching TRBD1. The length of the CDR3 is 15 residues. Germline V gives CDR1 PRHDT, CDR2 FYEKMQ (reference sequence). J gave up 4 bases and V 5 bases, and 10 bases lay outside the gene matches. The CDR3 nucleotides read TGTGCCAGCAGCCCCTGGCAGGGGGGTAGCTATGGCTACACCTTC. As protein: CASSPWQGGSYGYTF.

This chain joins TRBV11-3 and TRBJ2-2, with 8 bases that match TRBD2. The CDR3 is 16 amino acids. Germline CDR1 reads SGHNT; CDR2 reads YENEEA. V shed 0 bases and J 4 bases; nucleotides not matched to a gene: 4. The CDR3 region is CASSLDSGGPTGELFF. The CDR3 coding sequence is TGTGCCAGCAGCTTAGACTCGGGGGGGCCCACCGGGGAGCTGTTTTTT.

The gene calls are TRBV5-1 and TRBJ2-7; 8 nucleotides agree with TRBD1. Per germline, CDR1 SGHRS and CDR2 YFSETQ. This CDR3 comprises 15 residues. With 7 bases clipped from V and 2 bases from J, the junction kept 11 bases outside the gene matches. CDR3 region: CASGILTGDTYEQYF. CDR3 nucleotide sequence: TGCGCCAGCGGCATACTGACAGGGGACACCTACGAGCAGTACTTC. Full variable domain (remainder filled in from reference TRBV5-1 and TRBJ2-7): KAGVTQTPRYLIKTRGQQVTLSCSPISGHRSVSWYQQTPGQGLQFLFEYFSETQRNKGNFPGRFSGRQFSNSRSEMNVSTLELGDSALYLCASGILTGDTYEQYFGPGTRLTVT.

This chain connects TRBV20-1 to TRBJ2-4, with D possibly matching TRBD1 (7 bases). The DNA end is more similar to TRBJ2-7, so the J call may be wrong. CDR1 is DFQATT and CDR2 is SNEGSKA in the germline V gene (reference sequence). The length of the CDR3 is 14 residues. The CDR3 loop is CSARNRGGFYEQYF. DNA for the CDR3: TGCAGTGCTAGAAACAGGGGAGGTTTTTACGAGCAGTACTTC.

The V call is TRBV6-5, the J call TRBJ2-3; TRBD2 matches at 9 bases. Germline V gene lookup returns CDR1 MNHEY and CDR2 SVGAGI. V shed 6 bases, J shed 6 bases, and the junction held 7 bases outside the gene matches. The CDR3 is made up of 14 amino acids. The CDR3 DNA is TGTGCCAGCAGACTTTTAGCGGGAGCTGATACGCAGTATTTT. It codes for CASRLLAGADTQYF.

This clonotype was detected only a few times. The V gene is TRBV12-5, the J gene TRBJ2-4, with D possibly being TRBD1 or TRBD2 (6 bases each). CDR1 and CDR2 from the germline V gene are LGHNT and FRNRAP. CDR3 size: 11 residues. The CDR3 reads CASRGVFDQYF. CDR3 sequence (DNA): TGTGCCTCGAGGGGGGTCTTCGACCAGTACTTC.

The V and J genes are TRBV20-1 and TRBJ2-7; 10 nucleotides agree with TRBD1. Germline assignment: CDR1 DFQATT and CDR2 SNEGSKA (reference sequence). The CDR3 runs 15 residues. V lost 4 bases to trimming and J lost 3 bases; unmatched junction nucleotides: 9. CDR3 DNA sequence: TGCAGTGCTACGGGGTTGGGGACAGGGGACTACGAGCAGTACTTC. Its translation: CSATGLGTGDYEQYF.

This chain connects TRBV7-2 to TRBJ2-7, with D possibly matching TRBD1 (5 bases). Trimming cost V 3 bases and J 0 bases, with 9 bases left between them. The CDR3 loop spans 14 amino acids. In germline, CDR1 is SGHTA, CDR2 FQGNSA. CDR3 DNA sequence: TGTGCCAGCAGCTTCAGGGCATGCTCCTACGAGCAGTACTTC. This encodes CASSFRACSYEQYF.

This clonotype was observed a few times. A much more abundant neighbour one base away suggests this may be a read error. The chain carries TRBV5-1 and TRBJ2-7; 10 positions match TRBD2. CDR3 size: 15 residues. Germline lookup yields CDR1 SGHRS and CDR2 YFSETQ. Trimming removed 5 bases from V and 7 bases from J; junction bases left unmatched: 12. The chain's CDR3 is CASSSGTSVYNEQYF. In DNA form, the CDR3 reads TGCGCCAGCAGTTCCGGGACTAGCGTGTACAATGAGCAGTACTTC.

The rearrangement links TRBV20-1 to TRBJ1-2; TRBD1 matches at 8 bases. The CDR3 has 15 amino acids. The ends lost 6 bases at V and 3 bases at J; junction bases unmatched: 12. Germline values: CDR1 DFQATT, CDR2 SNEGSKA (reference sequence). The CDR3 DNA is TGCAGTGCCCGGGGACAGGAACGCGGGTACTATGGCTACACCTTC. It yields the protein CSARGQERGYYGYTF.

This chain links TRBV29-1 with TRBJ1-1; D is unresolved. V was cut by 0 bases and J by 2 bases, with 16 bases left in between. The germline CDR1 and CDR2 sequences are SQVTM and ANQGSEA. This CDR3 comprises 16 residues. The CDR3 is CSVEDRVGNINTEAFF. The CDR3, as DNA: TGCAGCGTTGAAGATCGGGTAGGCAATATAAACACTGAAGCTTTCTTT.

This clonotype was detected only a few times. V and J are TRBV5-5 and TRBJ2-1; D is possibly TRBD1 (6 bases). CDR3 length equals 16 residues. Trimming stripped 1 base from V and 3 bases from J, with 14 bases between. Germline V CDR1 and CDR2: SGHKS, YYEKEE (reference sequence). The chain's CDR3 is CASSLRLQGDYNEQFF. The CDR3 nucleotides are TGTGCCAGCAGCTTGCGGTTACAGGGTGACTACAATGAGCAGTTCTTC. Full variable domain (rest looked up from reference TRBV5-5 and TRBJ2-1): DAGVTQSPTHLIKTRGQQVTLRCSPISGHKSVSWYQQVLGQGPQFIFQYYEKEERGRGNFPDRFSARQFPNYSSELNVNALLLGDSALYLCASSLRLQGDYNEQFFGPGTRLTVL.

This chain connects TRBV5-5 to TRBJ2-1; 8 bases are a match to TRBD2. After removal of 1 base from V and 5 bases from J, the junction contained 5 bases not matched to a gene. Germline CDR1 and CDR2: SGHKS and YYEKEE (reference sequence). The CDR3 is made up of 15 amino acids. As DNA, the CDR3 is TGTGCCAGCAGCTTGACTAGCGGTTCCCACAATGAGCAGTTCTTC. This codes for CASSLTSGSHNEQFF. The full variable domain, in which reference TRBV5-5 and TRBJ2-1 provide the parts outside the CDR3, is DAGVTQSPTHLIKTRGQQVTLRCSPISGHKSVSWYQQVLGQGPQFIFQYYEKEERGRGNFPDRFSARQFPNYSSELNVNALLLGDSALYLCASSLTSGSHNEQFFGPGTRLTVL.

This rearrangement joins TRBV24-1 to TRBJ2-1; 9 positions agree with TRBD2. In germline, CDR1 is KGHDR, CDR2 SFDVKD. The CDR3 runs to 16 residues. Trimming removed 3 bases from V and 9 bases from J; junction bases left unmatched: 11. The CDR3 DNA follows: TGTGCCACCAGTGATCCGGGTGGGGGACTAGCAGGTGAGCAGTTCTTC. Its protein is CATSDPGGGLAGEQFF.

The DNA for the CDR3 is TGTGCCATCAGGGGACCCAATGAGCAGTTCTTC. This gives the protein CAIRGPNEQFF. The chain links TRBV10-3 to TRBJ2-1, with D perhaps given as TRBD1 or TRBD2 (5 bases each). Germline V CDR1 and CDR2: ENHRY, SYGVKD. V was clipped by 6 bases and J by 6 bases, with 6 bases between them. The CDR3 extends over 11 amino acids.

This clonotype was counted between two and nine times. The chain links TRBV11-2 to TRBJ1-4; D gene uncertain. CDR3 length: 12 residues. The ends were cut back, 5 bases at V and 7 bases at J, with 8 bases in the middle. CDR1 SGHAT and CDR2 FQNNGV come from the germline V gene. The CDR3 coding sequence is TGTGCCAGCAGCAATGTTGGTGAAAAACTGTTTTTT. It encodes CASSNVGEKLFF.

The chain combines TRBV20-1 with TRBJ2-1; the D gene is possibly TRBD1 (6 bases). Germline CDR1 reads DFQATT; CDR2 reads SNEGSKA (reference sequence). This CDR3 is 15 amino acids long. Trimming shortened V by 0 bases and J by 1 base, and 10 bases separated the two germline ends. CDR3 in DNA: TGCAGTGCTAGAGATAGGGGGAAGTCCTACAATGAGCAGTTCTTC. This translates into CSARDRGKSYNEQFF.

V gene TRBV7-2 combines with J gene TRBJ1-5; 7 bases are shared with TRBD1. Germline lookup yields CDR1 SGHTA and CDR2 FQGNSA. Trimming took 5 bases from V and 4 from J; bases not matched to a gene: 5. This CDR3 comprises 14 residues. The DNA for the CDR3 is TGTGCCAGCAGCATAAGACAGGGAAATCAGCCCCAGCATTTT. As protein: CASSIRQGNQPQHF.

This clonotype was observed a handful of times. The rearrangement joins TRBV4-2 to TRBJ2-1; 8 nucleotides match TRBD1. Losses at the gene ends were 5 bases for V and 10 bases for J; bases not matched to a gene: 4. Germline V CDR1 and CDR2: LGHNA, YNFKEQ. This CDR3 has 12 amino acids. CDR3 in DNA: TGTGCCAGCAGCTACGGGGACAGGGAGCAGTTCTTC. Residues: CASSYGDREQFF.

This chain connects TRBV29-1 to TRBJ2-2; unclear D gene. CDR1 is SQVTM and CDR2 is ANQGSEA in the germline V gene. The CDR3 totals 11 residues. The V and J ends lost 7 bases and 4 bases respectively, with 7 bases between them. Here the CDR3 DNA reads TGCAGCGCCCCGGTCACCGGGGAGCTGTTTTTT. The encoded protein is CSAPVTGELFF.

CDR3 sequence: CASSPSKNEQFF. Written as DNA, the CDR3 is TGTGCCAGCTCACCATCGAAGAATGAGCAGTTCTTC. This rearrangement joins TRBV18 to TRBJ2-1, with D unclear. Germline V gives CDR1 KGHSH, CDR2 LQKENI. CDR3 length equals 12 residues. V was trimmed by 2 bases and J by 7 bases, leaving 6 bases between them.